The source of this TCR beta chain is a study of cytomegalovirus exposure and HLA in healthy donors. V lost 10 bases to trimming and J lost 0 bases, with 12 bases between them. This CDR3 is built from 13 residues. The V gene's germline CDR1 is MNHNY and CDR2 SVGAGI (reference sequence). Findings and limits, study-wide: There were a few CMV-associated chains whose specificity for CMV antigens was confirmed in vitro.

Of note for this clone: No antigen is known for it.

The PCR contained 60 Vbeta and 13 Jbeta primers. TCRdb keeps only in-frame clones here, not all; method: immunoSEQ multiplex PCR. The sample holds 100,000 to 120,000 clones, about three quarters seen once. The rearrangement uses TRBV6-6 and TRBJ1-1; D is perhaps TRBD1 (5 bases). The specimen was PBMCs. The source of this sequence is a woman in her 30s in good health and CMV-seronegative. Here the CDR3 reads CATSTDMNTEAFF. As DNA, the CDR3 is TGTGCCACATCGACAGACATGAACACTGAAGCTTTCTTT.